What follows is one TCR beta chain and its context. Sequencing used immunoSEQ multiplex PCR; TCRdb keeps in-frame clones, though not all of them. In the table there are about 22,000 clones, 86% of which are singletons. V shed 7 bases, J shed 4 bases, and the junction held 6 bases outside the gene matches. Germline CDR1 is SQVTM and CDR2 is ANQGSEA. This CDR3 contains 12 residues. This specimen comes from a study of OX40 agonist ivuxolimab in advanced cancers. In the study overall: Patients were dosed intravenously with ivuxolimab at 0.01 to 10 mg/kg every 2 weeks.

The starting material was CD4+ or CD8+ T cells sorted from blood, obtained in a trial of the OX40 agonist ivuxolimab. This TCR came from an adult with an advanced solid tumor such as melanoma, head and neck, liver or kidney cancer. This chain uses TRBV29-1 with TRBJ2-7; 8 nucleotides agree with TRBD1. The CDR3 sequence is CSAQGAPYEQYF. CDR3 DNA: TGCAGCGCTCAGGGGGCGCCGTACGAGCAGTACTTC.